Presented here are 21 T cell receptor beta chains from one specimen sequenced in a study of T-cell memory formation after mild COVID-19 (dated by TCRdb to about 2021). Receptors were amplified or captured by 5' RACE. Sequenced on an Illumina NovaSeq 6000. TCRdb took the public reads, trimmed them with fastp at Q25, ran MiXCR for clone calling and kept in-frame beta chains. Identical CDR3 proteins give one entry, which carries the most common genes and DNA. The sample table lists 100,000 to 150,000 distinct CDR3 sequences, over 15% of them with a count of one. Of the sample, 4.5% to 6.5% is held by the ten largest clones. Sequenced: PBMCs or a T cell subset sorted from them (not recorded which). These receptors originate from a young man who had mild COVID-19 (a few samples of this study predate the infection). The sample titles of this study are shuffled in the database, so cell type and time point are left out; the donor was told from shared clones.

The rearrangement uses TRBV4-2 and TRBJ1-2; 7 bases are a match to TRBD1. CDR1 LGHNA and CDR2 YNFKEQ come from the germline V gene. The CDR3 is made up of 18 amino acids. Trimming cost V 2 bases and J 2 bases; bases outside gene matches: 14. This chain's CDR3 is CASSQPPWAGGANYGYTF. The CDR3 region has the DNA TGTGCCAGCAGCCAACCTCCCTGGGCAGGGGGTGCGAACTATGGCTACACCTTC.

This clonotype was seen a handful of times. The chain has TRBV28 and TRBJ1-2; D might be TRBD1 (6 bases). Germline V CDR1 and CDR2: MDHEN, SYDVKM. The CDR3 contains 12 residues. The V end was cut by 10 bases, the J end by 8 bases, with 17 bases between. CDR3 amino acids: CATTGKVGGYTF. CDR3 in DNA: TGTGCCACTACAGGGAAAGTTGGCGGCTACACCTTC.

The table lists this clonotype with a few counts. This rearrangement joins TRBV11-3 to TRBJ2-5, with TRBD1 matching over 9 bases. From germline, CDR1 is SGHNT and CDR2 YENEEA. The CDR3 extends over 15 amino acids. After removal of 5 bases from V and 4 bases from J, the junction contained 8 bases not matched to a gene. This CDR3 reads CASSVAGTGLETQYF. The CDR3 DNA sequence: TGTGCCAGCAGCGTCGCCGGGACAGGGTTAGAGACCCAGTACTTC.

The genes are TRBV10-3 and TRBJ2-7; weak D call: TRBD2 (5 bases). Per the germline V gene, CDR1 is ENHRY and CDR2 is SYGVKD. The CDR3 sequence is 13 residues long. V was pared by 6 bases and J by 5 bases, with 14 bases between. CDR3 loop: CAIREDGLDEQYF. The CDR3 DNA follows: TGTGCCATCAGGGAGGACGGCCTTGACGAGCAGTACTTC.

A few counts support this clonotype. The chain recombines TRBV5-1 with TRBJ1-2, with D perhaps TRBD1 (6 bases). V was clipped by 4 bases and J by 2 bases, with 15 bases between them. Germline V gives CDR1 SGHRS, CDR2 YFSETQ. The CDR3 contains 15 residues. CDR3 DNA sequence: TGCGCCAGCAGCGCGCGACAGGCGCACAACTATGGCTACACCTTC. Translation: CASSARQAHNYGYTF.

The genes are TRBV5-6 and TRBJ1-1, with D possibly being TRBD1 (5 bases). V was shortened by 3 bases and J by 7 bases, with 16 bases between the two germline ends. In germline, CDR1 is SGHDT, CDR2 YYEEEE. This CDR3 is 14 amino acids long. The CDR3, as DNA: TGTGCCAGCAGCTGGGGGTCGGACCGACTTGAAGCTTTCTTT. It is translated as CASSWGSDRLEAFF.

This sequence joins TRBV20-1 and TRBJ2-5, with D uncertain. The V end lost 6 bases, the J end lost 3 bases, and 17 bases lay between the germline ends. The CDR3 loop spans 14 amino acids. Germline lookup yields CDR1 DFQATT and CDR2 SNEGSKA (reference sequence). This CDR3 is CSATDPTGKETQYF. As DNA, the CDR3 is TGCAGTGCAACAGACCCAACGGGCAAAGAGACCCAGTACTTC.

J is TRBJ1-5 and V is TRBV20-1; D gene uncertain. Per the germline V gene, CDR1 is DFQATT and CDR2 is SNEGSKA (reference sequence). The CDR3 sequence is 12 residues long. The V gene lost 4 bases and the J gene lost 5 bases, with 9 bases spanning the gap. As DNA, the CDR3 is TGCAGTGCTAAGGAAGGTGATCAGCCCCAGCATTTT. It specifies CSAKEGDQPQHF.

The V gene is TRBV5-6, the J gene TRBJ1-1; no clear D gene. Trimming took off 1 base at V and 4 bases at J, with 11 bases between the two ends. CDR3 length: 14 residues. The V gene's germline CDR1 is SGHDT and CDR2 YYEEEE. Written as DNA, the CDR3 is TGTGCCAGCAGCTTGAACCCGATAGGCACTGAAGCTTTCTTT. It encodes CASSLNPIGTEAFF.

The V call is TRBV5-1, the J call TRBJ2-5; 7 nucleotides line up with TRBD1. With V trimmed by 2 bases and J by 0 bases, 10 bases remained unmatched. This CDR3 contains 17 residues. Per germline, CDR1 SGHRS and CDR2 YFSETQ. The CDR3 sequence: CASSFGRRTGDQETQYF. CDR3 nucleotides: TGCGCCAGCAGCTTTGGAAGACGGACAGGCGACCAAGAGACCCAGTACTTC.

This clonotype has a handful of counts. The chain links TRBV11-2 to TRBJ2-2; TRBD1 matches at 12 bases. V trimming: 2 bases; J trimming: 0 bases; junction bases outside the gene matches: 4. This CDR3 comprises 18 residues. The germline CDR1 and CDR2 sequences are SGHAT and FQNNGV. The CDR3 region is CASSLRDRGLPNTGELFF. The CDR3 region has the DNA TGTGCCAGCAGCTTAAGGGACAGGGGGCTTCCGAACACCGGGGAGCTGTTTTTT. Looking up the rest from reference TRBV11-2 and TRBJ2-2 gives the full variable domain: EAGVAQSPRYKIIEKRQSVAFWCNPISGHATLYWYQQILGQGPKLLIQFQNNGVVDDSQLPKDRFSAERLKGVDSTLKIQPAKLEDSAVYLCASSLRDRGLPNTGELFFGEGSRLTVL.

The chain uses TRBV20-1 and TRBJ2-1, with 9 bases identical to TRBD1. V was pared by 6 bases and J by 4 bases, with 4 bases of the junction left unmatched. Per germline, CDR1 DFQATT and CDR2 SNEGSKA (reference sequence). CDR3 length: 13 residues. The chain's CDR3 is CSAPGQGYNEQFF. The CDR3 DNA reads TGCAGTGCCCCGGGACAGGGTTACAATGAGCAGTTCTTC.

The J gene is TRBJ1-2, the V gene TRBV7-2; TRBD1 might be the D (5 bases). Per germline, CDR1 SGHTA and CDR2 FQGNSA. CDR3 length: 13 amino acids. Trimming pared 0 bases from V and 8 bases from J, leaving 10 bases between. The chain's CDR3 is CASSLAQGQGYTF. The CDR3, as DNA: TGTGCCAGCAGCTTAGCGCAGGGTCAAGGCTACACCTTC.

The rearrangement uses TRBV19 and TRBJ1-5; TRBD1 aligns across 7 bases. Germline V gene lookup returns CDR1 LNHDA and CDR2 SQIVND (reference sequence). The CDR3 spans 14 residues. Trimming removed 4 bases from V and 7 bases from J; junction bases left unmatched: 7. The CDR3 region is CASSRQGGGQPQHF. CDR3 DNA sequence: TGTGCCAGTAGTAGACAGGGTGGCGGACAGCCCCAGCATTTT.

The gene calls are TRBV7-8 and TRBJ1-5; a weak D match, TRBD1 (5 bases). Germline V lookup: CDR1 SGHVS, CDR2 FQNEAQ. The CDR3 extends over 16 amino acids. V was clipped by 2 bases and J by 4 bases, with 15 bases between them. CDR3 nucleotides: TGTGCCAGCAGCTTAAATCCCGGGGCGACGAATCAGCCCCAGCATTTT. Its protein product is CASSLNPGATNQPQHF.

This chain uses TRBV24-1 with TRBJ2-3; D is perhaps TRBD2 (6 bases). Trimming cost V 4 bases and J 6 bases, with 16 bases left between them. This CDR3 region has 15 residues. Germline V gene lookup returns CDR1 KGHDR and CDR2 SFDVKD. The CDR3 protein is CATSDPGRGSDTQYF. The CDR3 region has the DNA TGTGCCACCAGTGACCCTGGACGGGGGAGTGATACGCAGTATTTT.

The table lists this clonotype with many counts. This sequence joins TRBV5-1 and TRBJ2-1, with unresolved D. The CDR3 is 12 residues long. Per germline, CDR1 SGHRS and CDR2 YFSETQ. Trimming took 2 bases from V and 7 from J, leaving 7 bases between them. CDR3 amino acids: CASSLDFNEQFF. The CDR3 nucleotides are TGCGCCAGCAGCTTAGATTTTAATGAGCAGTTCTTC.

This clonotype was seen repeatedly, ten times or more. The genes are TRBV7-3 and TRBJ2-1; 9 positions match TRBD1. The CDR3 extends over 14 amino acids. With 6 bases clipped from V and 5 bases from J, the junction kept 5 bases outside the gene matches. The germline CDR1 and CDR2 sequences are SGHTA and FQGTGA. The CDR3 DNA is TGTGCCAGCAGAACCGGGACAGGGAACAATGAGCAGTTCTTC. Translated, it gives CASRTGTGNNEQFF.

This clonotype was detected only a few times. This chain joins TRBV30 and TRBJ1-4, with D unclear. This CDR3 has 14 residues. CDR1 GTSNPN and CDR2 SVGIG come from the germline V gene (reference sequence). The V and J ends lost 3 bases and 1 base respectively, with 9 bases between them. The CDR3 region has the DNA TGTGCCTGGAGCTACTTAGGAACTAATGAAAAACTGTTTTTT. This translates into CAWSYLGTNEKLFF.

This chain links TRBV10-2 with TRBJ2-5; 10 bases map to TRBD2. CDR1 and CDR2 (germline): WSHSY, SAAADI. Trimming took 1 base from V and 5 from J; bases not matched to a gene: 7. The length of the CDR3 is 16 residues. CDR3 bases: TGCGCCAGCAGTGAGTGGAGCGGGGGGGCCTGGGAGACCCAGTACTTC. Protein product: CASSEWSGGAWETQYF.

This sequence joins TRBV7-2 and TRBJ2-7; D is unclear. The CDR3 is made up of 15 amino acids. Germline V lookup: CDR1 SGHTA, CDR2 FQGNSA. The V and J ends lost 4 bases and 4 bases respectively, with 17 bases between them. The CDR3 DNA is TGTGCCAGCAGCTCCCCGGCATGGGTTGAGTACGAGCAGTACGTC. This translates into CASSSPAWVEYEQYV.